Presented here are 3 T cell receptor beta chains from one specimen sequenced in a study of blood T cell repertoires in COVID-19. Method: immunoSEQ multiplex PCR; TCRdb's copy keeps in-frame clones and lacks some. In the table there are about 24,000 clones, roughly 89% of which are singletons. Sequenced material: peripheral blood. The receptors come from a woman in her 70s with active COVID-19.

J is TRBJ2-7 and V is TRBV7-9; TRBD1 matches 9 bases. V lost 5 bases to trimming and J lost 6 bases; unmatched junction nucleotides: 11. Germline CDR1 and CDR2: SEHNR and FQNEAQ (reference sequence). This CDR3 is 15 amino acids long. Here the CDR3 reads CASSRPGQGSFEQYF. In nucleotides, the CDR3 is TGTGCCAGCAGCCGTCCGGGACAGGGATCGTTCGAGCAGTACTTC.

The V call is TRBV5-6, the J call TRBJ2-3; TRBD1 aligns across 11 bases. Unmatched junction bases numbered 6, after V lost 4 bases and J lost 5 bases. The CDR3 runs to 15 residues. Germline values: CDR1 SGHDT, CDR2 YYEEEE. CDR3 in amino acids: CASSPDRGRIDTQYF. The CDR3 DNA is TGTGCCAGCAGCCCGGACAGGGGGCGGATAGATACGCAGTATTTT.

V gene TRBV11-3 combines with J gene TRBJ2-1, with TRBD2 matching over 8 bases. The CDR3 runs 15 residues. The germline CDR1 and CDR2 sequences are SGHNT and YENEEA. V lost 2 bases and J lost 2; bases outside the gene matches: 2. For the CDR3, the DNA is TGTGCCAGCAGCTTATCCGGGGGGGCCTACAATGAGCAGTTCTTC. It is translated as CASSLSGGAYNEQFF.